The rows below give T cell receptor beta chains drawn from one sample of a study of T cell responses to AZD1222 COVID-19 vaccine. Profiled with immunoSEQ multiplex PCR; TCRdb holds only in-frame clones, not every one. The data contain over 150,000 clones, about nine tenths of them singletons. The sample here was peripheral blood, taken on day 0 of AZD1222 vaccination. The receptors shown here come from an adult in good health. The CDR3 runs from the conserved cysteine through the conserved F or W. Each record gives: V gene, J gene, CDR3 protein.

>TRBV18|TRBJ2-7
CASSPRQFYEQYF
>TRBV19|TRBJ1-1
CASSTGYDTEAFF
>TRBV7-9|TRBJ2-7
CASSLGTSAEQYF
>TRBV6-4|TRBJ2-1
CASSEIFSLNSYNEQFF
>TRBV5-1|TRBJ1-2
CASSSRQGMSGYTF
>TRBV4-2|TRBJ2-1
CASSQEDSYNEQFF
>TRBV9|TRBJ1-2
CASSPHRRNGYTF
>TRBV11-3|TRBJ2-3
CASSSPGLAGVADTQYF
>TRBV6-2/TRBV6-3|TRBJ1-3
CASSFLRTGRSGNTIYF
>TRBV11-2|TRBJ1-5
CASSLNAGLQPQHF
>TRBV6-2/TRBV6-3|TRBJ2-7
CASSSRGLGQTYEQYF
>TRBV6-5|TRBJ2-5
CASSRQGETQYF
>TRBV12-3/TRBV12-4|TRBJ2-2
CASGSGTGELFF
>TRBV28|TRBJ1-6
CASKRGPYSPLHF
>TRBV9|TRBJ2-1
CASSGTPGRGQFF
>TRBV18|TRBJ1-1
CASPPDQGMNTEAFF
>TRBV24-1|TRBJ2-1
CATSDPDRGRVDEQFF
>TRBV25-1|TRBJ2-5
CASSDPPSGRGETQYF
>TRBV30|TRBJ1-1
CAWGEGRGRAEAFF
>TRBV21-1|TRBJ2-3
CASSTLRTSGTTDTQYF
>TRBV5-1|TRBJ1-1
CASSLFPGLGAFF
>TRBV18|TRBJ2-1
CASSPASRGHNEQFF
>TRBV11-2|TRBJ2-5
CASSFQFRGETQYF
>TRBV3-1/TRBV3-2|TRBJ2-5
CASSPRLNQETQYF
>TRBV16|TRBJ1-2
CASSLPSHARGYTF
>TRBV4-2|TRBJ2-1
CASSHLAGGNNEQFF
>TRBV6-5|TRBJ2-5
CASSYSIFSPKGTQYF
>TRBV6-5|TRBJ2-4
CASSYSNRPAKNIQYF
>TRBV7-2|TRBJ2-1
CASSLVGTSGSDEQFF
>TRBV30|TRBJ1-6
CAWSRQASPLHF
>TRBV5-4|TRBJ2-7
CASSTRGYEQYF
>TRBV3-1/TRBV3-2|TRBJ2-7
CASSRGTSGRGEQYF
>TRBV30|TRBJ1-1
CAWREAPGTAFF
>TRBV5-1|TRBJ2-7
CASSLTGTRNYEQYF
>TRBV6-6|TRBJ1-1
CASSPPDKNTEAFF
>TRBV19|TRBJ2-1
CASSLGSYNEQFF
>TRBV2|TRBJ2-1
CASRSGRADEQFF
>TRBV18|TRBJ2-5
CASSPGGQYQETQYF
>TRBV12-3/TRBV12-4|TRBJ1-1
CASSPFDGTEAFF
>TRBV2|TRBJ1-1
CASSSSPGQHTEAFF
>TRBV24-1|TRBJ2-1
CATSPSGTPYNEQFF
>TRBV29-1|TRBJ2-2
CSVVSTGELFF
>TRBV7-2|TRBJ1-1
CASSLFAGPNTEAFF
>TRBV19|TRBJ2-7
CASSTRQGPYEQYF
>TRBV7-8|TRBJ2-7
CASSRGLAEYEQYF
>TRBV9|TRBJ2-1
CASSGEGLSSYNEQFF
>TRBV19|TRBJ1-2
CASSITSRIVNYGYTF
>TRBV3-1/TRBV3-2|TRBJ2-7
CASSQSAGEQYF
>TRBV5-4|TRBJ2-6
CASSPAAAVSGANVLTF
>TRBV3-1/TRBV3-2|TRBJ1-1
CASSQDQEAFF
>TRBV19|TRBJ1-6
CASSAKKGGGPPLHF
>TRBV7-9|TRBJ2-7
CASSTGSGRYSYEQYF
>TRBV5-4|TRBJ1-2
CASSNEGRGYTF
>TRBV28|TRBJ1-2
CASSSDQGKGYTF